This entry concerns a single TCR beta chain. This entry belongs to a study of T cells in Graves' hyperthyroidism and ophthalmopathy. Germline V gene sequence: CDR1 MDHEN, CDR2 SYDVKM. With 4 bases removed from V and 8 bases from J, the gap between germline ends came to 8 bases. The CDR3 loop spans 11 amino acids. Patients were aged 18 to 65, had disease duration under 2 months, and had newly diagnosed hyperthyroidism. Patients were excluded because of uncontrolled infection, other autoimmune disease, pregnancy or lactation. Diagnoses were made from clinical symptoms, serum measures (thyroxine and TRAb), thyroid ultrasound and orbital computed tomography. The CDR3 regions of TCR beta were amplified from RNA transcripts. An initial round of RT-PCR targeting the TCR CDR3 relied on the HTBI primer set. In TCRdb, the multiplex PCR reads were re-called with MiXCR into one record per CDR3 protein. Counted here are 550,000 to 650,000 distinct CDR3 sequences, approximately 15% occurring once; the ten biggest clones make up around 13%.

This chain links TRBV28 with TRBJ1-1; no reliable D call. The specimen sequenced was blood. The source of this sequence is a woman aged 40 to 50 with Graves' hyperthyroidism. The CDR3 reads CASSSLREAFF. CDR3 DNA sequence: TGTGCCAGCAGTTCATTGAGAGAAGCTTTCTTT.